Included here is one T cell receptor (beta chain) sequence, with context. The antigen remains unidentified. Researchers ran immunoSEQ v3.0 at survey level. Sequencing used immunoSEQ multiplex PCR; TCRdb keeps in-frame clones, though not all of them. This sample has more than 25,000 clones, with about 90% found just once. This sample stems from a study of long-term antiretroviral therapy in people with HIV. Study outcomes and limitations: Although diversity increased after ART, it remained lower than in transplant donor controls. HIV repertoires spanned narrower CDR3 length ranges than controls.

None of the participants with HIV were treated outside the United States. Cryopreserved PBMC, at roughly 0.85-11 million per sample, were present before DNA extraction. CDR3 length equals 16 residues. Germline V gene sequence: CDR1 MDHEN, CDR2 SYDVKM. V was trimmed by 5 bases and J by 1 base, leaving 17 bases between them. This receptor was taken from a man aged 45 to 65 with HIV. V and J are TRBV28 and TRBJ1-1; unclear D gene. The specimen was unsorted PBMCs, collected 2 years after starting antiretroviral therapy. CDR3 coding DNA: TGTGCCAGCAGTCCCCCTATCTTATCATCGAACACTGAAGCTTTCTTT. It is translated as CASSPPILSSNTEAFF.